This TCR beta chain was profiled in a study of blood T cells in healthy people across ages. Comment on this clonotype: Its antigen is currently unknown.

Then a second PCR, running roughly 7 to 12 cycles, was carried out with a sample-barcoded 5' primer and a J-beta primer mix. Tagging of each cDNA molecule was performed by a template-switch adaptor with 12 random nucleotides. TCRdb ran MiXCR on the 5' RACE reads and lists one entry per CDR3 protein. In the table there are over 1,200,000 distinct CDR3 sequences, roughly 60% of which are singletons. Study conclusions and caveats: Diversity estimates from one million T cells were considered underestimates. Among long-lived donors, naive CD4+ cells were more numerous and diversity higher than in aged donors.

This CDR3 contains 16 residues. Germline V gives CDR1 LGHNA, CDR2 YNFKEQ. V was cut by 4 bases and J by 3 bases, with 19 bases left in between. This chain connects TRBV4-2 to TRBJ2-7; D might be TRBD1 or TRBD2, each matching 7 bases. The TCR sequence derives from a man aged 18 to 30 in good health. The sample taken for sequencing was blood. CDR3 DNA: TGTGCCAGCAGCCCCACAGGCAGGGGGGGGTACTACGAGCAGTACTTC. It specifies CASSPTGRGGYYEQYF.